This paragraph reports one T cell receptor beta chain. Its antigen specificity is not known. Base quality data are lacking; no much larger clone is found one base away. The CDR3 regions of human TCRbeta chains were analyzed by immunosequencing. In the source study's methods: TCRs in the repertoires were compared against a reference library of SARS-CoV-2-specific TCRs that had been generated with the MIRA antigen-specificity platform. Breadth was defined as the fraction of unique TCRs that were SARS-CoV-2-associated, and depth was defined as the fraction of total T cells that were SARS-CoV-2-associated. Using the MIRA data, every spike-specific TCR was mapped to the spike region that the TCR reacted to and assigned to either a CD4 or a CD8 class. Log10-transformed breadth and depth values were compared by one-way ANOVA with Sidak's multiple comparisons tests. The table comes from immuneACCESS by way of TCRdb, which keeps in-frame sequences with V and J called. Part of the clones is missing from these tables; in studies checked, under half for an unresolved V gene and the rest for unknown reasons. V, J and clone size are taken as reported in that table, and D and trimming were inferred from the DNA itself. The sample profile shows about 140,000 clones; roughly 89% of them were found once. Clones ranked in the top ten supply approximately 4.7% of the sample.

In the paper's terms, the time point label means: baseline before first vaccination. Vaccinee samples came from UK trials COV001 and COV002, including a single-blind randomized controlled phase 2/3 trial of AZD1222 (ChAdOx1 nCoV-19) in healthy adults. Trial participant PBMC samples were collected at day 0 and day 28 after the second dose for TCRbeta chain sequencing. This entry comes from a study of T cell responses to AZD1222 COVID-19 vaccine (dated by TCRdb to the early 2020s). About the investigation overall: AZD1222 recipients given second doses at about 4 weeks or at about 12 weeks were pooled, since spike-specific TCR depth and breadth were not found to differ between the two schedules. A total of approximately 240 trial participants underwent TCR sequencing, of whom about 200 had received two doses of AZD1222 and roughly 26 had received two doses of the MenACWY control vaccine. Enrollment into the trials was organized by age into subgroups of 18-55, 56-69 and 70-plus years, and those subgroups contained roughly 140, 27 and 60 TCR-sequenced participants, respectively. Paper-wide results and their limitations: After two AZD1222 doses, spike-specific TCR breadth and depth were significantly higher than at day 0 and than in MenACWY recipients. The whole spike protein was spanned by vaccine-associated CD4 TCRs, and dominant responses were seen in regions 160-218 and 743-854. In the small 56-69-year group, the increase in depth fell short of significance, most likely because of low power. Conclusions about previously exposed vaccinees are limited because only six or seven AZD1222 recipients were SARS-CoV-2 seropositive at baseline. Participants were mostly white British and included more females than males, and it was suggested by the authors that clonal diversity may have been underestimated. No day 14 peak-response samples were available, so repertoires were characterized only after the peak T cell response. Reportedly, almost half of the unique spike-specific TCRs recognized epitopes lying outside the regions that are mutated in the B.1.351 and B.1.1.7 variants.

From its cysteine to its phenylalanine, the CDR3 spans 14 amino acids. The sequence is cut down to CDR3 DNA, 42 bases in frame from base 1. V and J are truncated by 4 bases and 0 bases respectively, leaving an intervening sequence of 9 bases. The germline V gene specifies SGHAT as CDR1 and FQNNGV as CDR2. Here the chain combines TRBV11-2 and TRBJ1-1; TRBD1 is a possible D gene, resting on 5 matching bases. The sequence was obtained from an adult in good health. Specimen: peripheral blood, collected on day 0 of AZD1222 vaccination. The sequence in DNA is TGTGCCAGCAGCTCCCTGGGGCTGAACACTGAAGCTTTCTTT. Its protein is CASSSLGLNTEAFF.